Presented here are 10 T cell receptor beta chains from one specimen sequenced in a study of CD8 T cells in Susac syndrome. RNA in amounts of about 0.45 to 1 ug was reverse transcribed with random hexamers. TCRdb called the immunoSEQ multiplex PCR reads again in MiXCR, with one record for every CDR3 protein. The sample includes 150,000 to 180,000 distinct CDR3 sequences, 85% to 95% of them seen just once. Material for sequencing was CD8+ T cells from PBMCs. All receptors come from a human donor with multiple sclerosis.

The J gene is TRBJ1-1, the V gene TRBV7-9; TRBD1 aligns across 8 bases. The CDR3 is made up of 12 amino acids. Germline lookup yields CDR1 SEHNR and CDR2 FQNEAQ (reference sequence). The V segment lost 5 bases and the J segment 12 bases; nucleotides outside the gene matches: 8. CDR3 in DNA: TGTGCCAGCAGCCAAGGACAGGGTTCGACTTTCTTT. Amino acids: CASSQGQGSTFF. Full variable domain (outside the CDR3, taken from reference TRBV7-9 and TRBJ1-1): DTGVSQNPRHKITKRGQNVTFRCDPISEHNRLYWYRQTLGQGPEFLTYFQNEAQLEKSRLLSDRFSAERPKGSFSTLEIQRTEQGDSAMYLCASSQGQGSTFFGQGTRLTVV.

The V and J genes are TRBV14 and TRBJ1-2; TRBD1 might be the D (5 bases). The CDR3 length is 13 residues. V was trimmed by 4 bases and J by 8 bases, leaving 14 bases between them. Germline CDR1 reads SGHDN; CDR2 reads FVKESK. CDR3 nucleotides: TGTGCCAGCAGCCTCGACAGTCGAAAAGGCTACACCTTC. Its translation: CASSLDSRKGYTF.

This clonotype was counted once. The chain links TRBV20-1 to TRBJ2-7, with unresolved D. The CDR3 loop spans 13 amino acids. Germline CDR1 and CDR2: DFQATT and SNEGSKA (reference sequence). Trimming took off 6 bases at V and 3 bases at J, with 15 bases between the two ends. The CDR3 sequence: CSARGREFYEQYF. The CDR3 region has the DNA TGCAGTGCCCGCGGTAGGGAATTCTACGAGCAGTACTTC.

The V gene is TRBV5-1, the J gene TRBJ2-3, with 7 bases fitting TRBD2. V lost 3 bases to trimming and J lost 2 bases; unmatched junction nucleotides: 9. The CDR3 has 16 residues. Germline V gene lookup returns CDR1 SGHRS and CDR2 YFSETQ. This chain's CDR3 is CASSSTGREYTDTQYF. CDR3 nucleotide sequence: TGCGCCAGCAGCTCGACGGGGAGGGAATACACAGATACGCAGTATTTT.

This chain uses TRBV9 with TRBJ2-4; D possibly uses TRBD1 or TRBD2 (7 bases each). Germline V gene lookup returns CDR1 SGDLS and CDR2 YYNGEE. The CDR3 runs to 15 residues. V lost 4 bases to trimming and J lost 7 bases, with 18 bases between them. The CDR3 bases are TGTGCCAGCAGCCCAGGGAGGGGGCTACGGAACATTCAGTACTTC. Translated, it gives CASSPGRGLRNIQYF.

The V gene is TRBV30, the J gene TRBJ2-1; tentatively, D is TRBD2 (7 bases). The length of the CDR3 is 14 residues. The V end was cut by 0 bases, the J end by 4 bases, with 10 bases between. CDR1 and CDR2 from the germline V gene are GTSNPN and SVGIG (reference sequence). The CDR3 coding sequence is TGTGCCTGGAGTGTAGGGGGAGGGTACAATGAGCAGTTCTTC. This encodes CAWSVGGGYNEQFF.

The rearrangement uses TRBV29-1 and TRBJ2-5, with D possibly matching TRBD1 (5 bases). Germline V gene data show CDR1 as SQVTM and CDR2 as ANQGSEA. CDR3 length: 11 amino acids. V was pared by 5 bases and J by 12 bases, with 16 bases between. CDR3 loop: CSVPNPRVEYF. The CDR3 nucleotides are TGCAGCGTTCCAAACCCCAGGGTTGAGTACTTC.

The chain joins TRBV18 to TRBJ2-7, with 8 nucleotides matching TRBD1. This CDR3 has 13 residues. V dropped 5 bases and J dropped 5; count of bases not matched to a gene: 5. Looked up from germline, CDR1 is KGHSH and CDR2 is LQKENI. The CDR3 bases are TGTGCCAGCTCAGCGGACAGGGTCGACGAGCAGTACTTC. The encoded protein is CASSADRVDEQYF.

The chain links TRBV29-1 to TRBJ2-7, with D perhaps matching TRBD1 (6 bases). Germline CDR1 SQVTM, CDR2 ANQGSEA. V was cut by 3 bases and J by 3 bases, with 15 bases left in between. The CDR3 runs to 14 residues. The CDR3 coding sequence is TGCAGCGTTGAGGGGGCAGGGGCGGTCTACGAGCAGTACTTC. It codes for CSVEGAGAVYEQYF.

V is TRBV29-1 and J is TRBJ1-2, with a possible D match to TRBD1 (5 bases). Germline assignment: CDR1 SQVTM and CDR2 ANQGSEA. Trimming left V 4 bases short and J 2 bases short, with 11 bases between. The CDR3 loop spans 13 amino acids. DNA for the CDR3: TGCAGCGTTGGGGACGGAGTCAACTATGGCTACACCTTC. It encodes CSVGDGVNYGYTF. The full variable domain, rest sourced from reference TRBV29-1 and TRBJ1-2, is SAVISQKPSRDICQRGTSLTIQCQVDSQVTMMFWYRQQPGQSLTLIATANQGSEATYESGFVIDKFPISRPNLTFSTLTVSNMSPEDSSIYLCSVGDGVNYGYTFGSGTRLTVV.